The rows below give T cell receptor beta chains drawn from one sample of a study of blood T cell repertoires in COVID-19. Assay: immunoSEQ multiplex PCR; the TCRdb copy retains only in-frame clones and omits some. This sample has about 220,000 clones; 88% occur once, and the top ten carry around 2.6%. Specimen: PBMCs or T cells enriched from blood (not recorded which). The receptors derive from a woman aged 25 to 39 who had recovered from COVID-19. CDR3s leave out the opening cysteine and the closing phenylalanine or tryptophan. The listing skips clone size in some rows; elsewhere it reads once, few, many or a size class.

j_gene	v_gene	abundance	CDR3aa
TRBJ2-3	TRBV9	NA	ASSPEGVAGGTDTQY
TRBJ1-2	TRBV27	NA	ASSVRQGRGYGYT
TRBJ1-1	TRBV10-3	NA	AISDGSRKTEAF
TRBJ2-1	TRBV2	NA	ASRGGGLQF
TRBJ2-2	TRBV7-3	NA	ASSPGRSGGAGELF
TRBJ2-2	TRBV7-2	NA	ASSPVGLRVLASGELF
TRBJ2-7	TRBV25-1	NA	ASSEAGGAYEQY
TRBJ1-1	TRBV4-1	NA	ASSYRAGNMNTEAF
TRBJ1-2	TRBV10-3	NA	ANGHASYGYT
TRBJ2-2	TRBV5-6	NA	ASSAQGAFTGELF
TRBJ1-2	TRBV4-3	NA	ASSQGYPDRGANYGYT
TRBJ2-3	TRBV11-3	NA	ASSSLDFPDTQY
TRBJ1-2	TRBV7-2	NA	ASSLPGQLYGYT
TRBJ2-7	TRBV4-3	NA	ASSQDRGGRYEQY
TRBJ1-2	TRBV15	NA	ATSIMGGKGYT
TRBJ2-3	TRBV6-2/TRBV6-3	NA	ASSYGTSGNPDTQY
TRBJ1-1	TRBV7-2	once	ASSLGQTNTEAF
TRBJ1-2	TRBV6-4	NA	ASSARTANYGYT
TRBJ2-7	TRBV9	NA	ASSAPGQGDYEQY
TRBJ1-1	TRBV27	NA	ASSLYRGNTEAF
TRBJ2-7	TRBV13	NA	ASSPGTVPYEQY
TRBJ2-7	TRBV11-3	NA	ASSLGSSPQYEQY
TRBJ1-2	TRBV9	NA	ASRGDYGYT
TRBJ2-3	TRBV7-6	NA	ASSAGQGAGTDTQY
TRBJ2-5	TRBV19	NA	ASSNTGGAETQY
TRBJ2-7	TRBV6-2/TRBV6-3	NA	ASSRLAGANSYEQY
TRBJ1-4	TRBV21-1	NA	ASQHSGQGNEKLF
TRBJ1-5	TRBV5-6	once	ASSLAGTGPDQPQH
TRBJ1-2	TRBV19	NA	ASSIDPQPGQNYGYT
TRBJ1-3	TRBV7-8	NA	ASSLGSQNSGNTIY
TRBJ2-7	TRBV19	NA	ASSIGVAYEQY
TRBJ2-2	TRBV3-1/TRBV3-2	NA	ASSQWLAGGPTGELF
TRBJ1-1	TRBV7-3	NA	ASSLTGGRPYTEAF
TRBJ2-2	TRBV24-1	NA	ATSPRQGTGELF
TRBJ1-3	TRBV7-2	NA	ASSLVTGGENTIY
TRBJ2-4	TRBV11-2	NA	ASSLVRSVGGIQY
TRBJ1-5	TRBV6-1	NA	ASSEGVRGPQH
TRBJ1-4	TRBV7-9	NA	ASSLGNRGEKLF
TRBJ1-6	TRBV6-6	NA	ASSLQSAGRSSPLH
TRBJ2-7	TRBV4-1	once	ASSQEGVRFSYEQY
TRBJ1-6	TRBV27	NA	ASSSGFNSPLH
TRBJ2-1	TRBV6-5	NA	ASSLYNEQF
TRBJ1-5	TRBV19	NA	ASSVLDSLNQPQH
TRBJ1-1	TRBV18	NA	ASSAWPGPDTEAF
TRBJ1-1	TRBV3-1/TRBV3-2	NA	ASSQAGLAF
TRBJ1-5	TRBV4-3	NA	ASSQAVASNQPQH
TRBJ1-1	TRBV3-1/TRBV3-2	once	ASSQFSVNTEAF
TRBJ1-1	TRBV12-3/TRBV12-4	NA	ASTPRENTEAF
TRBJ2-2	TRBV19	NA	ATMVERRFVNTGELF
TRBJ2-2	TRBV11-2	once	ASSLARGAGELF
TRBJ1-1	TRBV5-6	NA	ASSFGNTEAF
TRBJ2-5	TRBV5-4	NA	ASSFDPVWETQY
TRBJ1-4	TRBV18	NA	ASSPLSTTATNEKLF